Ten or more counts support the clone carrying this T cell receptor beta chain. Antigen: not known. The CDR3 runs to 14 residues. Germline trimming cut 5 bases from V and 5 bases from J; bases unmatched to any gene: 6. CDR1 SGHAT and CDR2 FQDESV come from the germline V gene (reference sequence). The data were obtained in a study of CD8+CD57+ T cells in acquired aplastic anemia. The study, taken as a whole, reports: Lower diversity was found in CD8+CD57+ cells than in total CD4+ and CD8+ pools in patients. Patients and controls shared fewer than 30 CD8+ CDR3 sequences.

Before being chosen for sequencing, patients had shown CD8+CD57+ cell expansion by flow cytometry. Only about 15% of the 12 patients also had CD8+CD57+ effector memory cells sequenced. Acquired aplastic anemia of severe grade affected all patients. A bead-enriched population of CD8+CD57+ cells gave a mean 1.6 ug DNA. Profiling of TCR beta VDJ combinations and CDR3 sequences used genomic DNA as template. TCRdb reanalysed the reads using MiXCR and keeps one entry per CDR3 protein. The repertoire has roughly 17,000 distinct CDR3 sequences, about 40% of them found once; the top ten carry 65% to 90%. The sample comprised CD8+CD57+ T cells sorted from PBMCs. Subset described: bead-enriched CD8+CD57+ effector memory T cells from SAA patients. This chain uses TRBV11-1 with TRBJ2-7; 10 bases agree with TRBD1. The source of this sequence is a human donor with aplastic anemia. The CDR3 loop reads CASSPGQGFHEQYF. The CDR3 region has the DNA TGTGCCAGCAGCCCGGGACAGGGGTTCCACGAGCAGTACTTC.